This T cell receptor (beta chain) was sequenced during a study of blood T cell repertoires in COVID-19. The protocol was immunoSEQ multiplex PCR, while the TCRdb copy is restricted to in-frame clones and leaves out a portion. The table has approximately 75,000 clones, approximately 80% seen once; the top ten hold less than 8%. The Seattle patients joined while their infection was active and were tracked longitudinally afterward. The CDR3 has 14 amino acids. V lost 3 bases and J 3 bases, leaving 9 bases between the germline ends. Germline V gene data show CDR1 as MNHEY and CDR2 as SMNVEV (reference sequence).

This TCR was sampled from a man younger than 40 with COVID-19, enrolled during active disease. The sequencing sample was made of peripheral blood. The V gene is TRBV27, the J gene TRBJ1-5; possibly TRBD1 for D (5 bases). The CDR3, as DNA: TGTGCCAGCAGTTTGGACACAATCAATCAGCCCCAGCATTTT. As protein: CASSLDTINQPQHF.